Shown below are 15 T cell receptor beta chains from a single sample sequenced in a study of radiotherapy plus CTLA-4 blockade in lung cancer. Measured with immunoSEQ multiplex PCR; TCRdb has only the in-frame clones, and not every one. The sample holds under 35,000 clones, approximately 77% seen once. Sequencing used peripheral blood, obtained from a patient treated with radiotherapy plus ipilimumab. These receptors all stem from a human donor with non-small cell lung cancer whose response to radiotherapy plus ipilimumab could not be evaluated.

This chain connects TRBV5-1 to TRBJ1-1, with D possibly being TRBD1 (5 bases). Germline V gene data show CDR1 as SGHRS and CDR2 as YFSETQ. The V end lost 0 bases, the J end lost 1 base, and 16 bases lay between the germline ends. The CDR3 extends over 17 amino acids. The CDR3 DNA is TGCGCCAGCAGCTTGGATGGCCCCTCCGGGGGGAACACTGAAGCTTTCTTT. It yields the protein CASSLDGPSGGNTEAFF.

This clone came up a few times. The chain recombines TRBV7-2 with TRBJ2-7; 13 nucleotides align to TRBD2. Looked up from germline, CDR1 is SGHTA and CDR2 is FQGNSA. J was trimmed by 4 bases and V by 5 bases; bases with no gene match: 8. CDR3 size: 16 residues. The CDR3 sequence: CASSTRTSGSRYEQYF. The DNA of the CDR3 is TGTGCCAGCAGCACAAGGACTAGCGGGAGTAGGTACGAGCAGTACTTC.

This clone has just a few counts. V usage is TRBV7-2 and J usage is TRBJ2-1; TRBD2 is a possible D gene (5 bases). V dropped 0 bases and J dropped 10 bases, with 16 bases sitting between them. The CDR3 has 15 residues. Germline V gene sequence: CDR1 SGHTA, CDR2 FQGNSA. CDR3 in amino acids: CASSLAAGFISEQFF. The CDR3 region has the DNA TGTGCCAGCAGCTTAGCGGCGGGTTTCATTTCCGAGCAGTTCTTC.

V and J are TRBV5-1 and TRBJ2-3, with a tentative D call TRBD1 (6 bases). V shed 2 bases and J shed 0 bases, with 10 bases lying between them. Germline CDR1 is SGHRS and CDR2 is YFSETQ. This CDR3 region has 15 residues. The CDR3, as DNA: TGCGCCAGCAGCTTTTCCGGACAGAGCACAGATACGCAGTATTTT. Its translation: CASSFSGQSTDTQYF.

The V call is TRBV7-2, the J call TRBJ1-5; 12 positions agree with TRBD1. The CDR3 runs to 15 residues. J gave up 9 bases and V 5 bases, and 8 bases lay outside the gene matches. Germline loops: CDR1 SGHTA, CDR2 FQGNSA. CDR3 nucleotides: TGTGCCAGCAGCCGGGACAGGGGGCGTGTTTCGCCCCAGCATTTT. Its translation is CASSRDRGRVSPQHF.

This clone turned up a few times. This chain joins TRBV7-3 and TRBJ2-7; 9 positions match TRBD1. The ends lost 4 bases at V and 7 bases at J; junction bases unmatched: 14. The CDR3 runs to 16 residues. From germline, CDR1 is SGHTA and CDR2 FQGTGA. CDR3 residues: CASSSRTGTGLSEQYF. In nucleotides, the CDR3 is TGTGCCAGCAGCTCAAGGACGGGGACAGGGCTAAGTGAGCAGTACTTC.

The V call is TRBV28, the J call TRBJ2-3; D is perhaps TRBD1 (6 bases). Looked up from germline, CDR1 is MDHEN and CDR2 is SYDVKM. The CDR3 has 16 residues. The V and J ends lost 5 bases and 6 bases respectively, with 21 bases between them. The CDR3: CASSPSWTDVADTQYF. The CDR3 DNA reads as TGTGCCAGCAGTCCCTCATGGACAGACGTGGCGGATACGCAGTATTTT.

This clone turned up a few times. The rearrangement joins TRBV16 to TRBJ1-3, with TRBD1 as a possible D gene (5 bases). V lost 2 bases, J lost 2 bases, and 10 bases lay in between. CDR1 KGHSY and CDR2 FQNENV come from the germline V gene. This CDR3 is built from 15 residues. For the CDR3, the DNA is TGTGCCAGCAGCCAAACCCGGACACCTGGAAACACCATATATTTT. It is translated as CASSQTRTPGNTIYF.

The chain recombines TRBV4-1 with TRBJ2-1, with TRBD1 identical over 8 bases. The CDR3 is made up of 15 amino acids. The J segment lost 5 bases and the V segment lost 1 base, leaving 4 bases of the junction unmatched. Looked up from germline, CDR1 is MGHRA and CDR2 is YSYEKL. The CDR3 coding sequence is TGCGCCAGCAGCCAAGCGGGCAGGGGGCACAATGAGCAGTTCTTC. Its protein product is CASSQAGRGHNEQFF.

The gene calls are TRBV11-3 and TRBJ2-3; 7 bases match TRBD2. Germline CDR1 is SGHNT and CDR2 is YENEEA. The CDR3 runs 15 residues. V was pared by 6 bases and J by 5 bases, with 11 bases of the junction left unmatched. The CDR3 sequence is CASRPGIAGRDTQYF. For the CDR3, the DNA is TGTGCCAGCAGACCTGGTATAGCGGGCAGAGATACGCAGTATTTT.

V is TRBV5-1 and J is TRBJ2-2; a weak D match, TRBD1 (6 bases). The germline gives CDR1 SGHRS, CDR2 YFSETQ. Trimming stripped 0 bases from V and 5 bases from J, with 11 bases between. The CDR3 loop spans 15 amino acids. CDR3 amino acids: CASSLVQGWTGELFF. As DNA, the CDR3 is TGCGCCAGCAGCTTGGTTCAGGGGTGGACCGGGGAGCTGTTTTTT.

V and J are TRBV19 and TRBJ2-3; 8 bases match TRBD2. J gave up 11 bases and V 5 bases, and 9 bases lay outside the gene matches. There are 13 residues in the CDR3. CDR1 and CDR2 from the germline V gene are LNHDA and SQIVND (reference sequence). This CDR3 is CASSPEDRGGQYF. CDR3 nucleotide sequence: TGTGCCAGTAGTCCCGAAGACCGGGGGGGGCAGTATTTT.

The chain employs TRBV27 and TRBJ1-1; a weak D match, TRBD1 (6 bases). V was pared by 7 bases and J by 7 bases, with 19 bases between. CDR1 is MNHEY, CDR2 SMNVEV, per germline (reference sequence). CDR3 length: 14 amino acids. As DNA, the CDR3 is TGTGCCAGCACCCAACAGGGTAATGTAGGTGAAGCTTTCTTT. It yields the protein CASTQQGNVGEAFF.

DNA of the CDR3: TGTGCCAGCACCCCCCCCTTGGCGGGACAGGGCTACGAGCAGTACTTC. Translated: CASTPPLAGQGYEQYF. V is TRBV28 and J is TRBJ2-7, with TRBD1 matching over 9 bases. V was clipped by 7 bases and J by 3 bases; unmatched bases: 13. The CDR3 consists of 16 residues. CDR1 MDHEN and CDR2 SYDVKM come from the germline V gene.

The chain joins TRBV11-2 to TRBJ1-1, with TRBD1 matching 7 bases. V dropped 7 bases and J dropped 5; count of bases not matched to a gene: 7. CDR3 size: 13 residues. Germline V gene lookup returns CDR1 SGHAT and CDR2 FQNNGV. This chain's CDR3 is CASKPTGRTEAFF. DNA of the CDR3: TGTGCCAGCAAGCCGACAGGGAGAACTGAAGCTTTCTTT.